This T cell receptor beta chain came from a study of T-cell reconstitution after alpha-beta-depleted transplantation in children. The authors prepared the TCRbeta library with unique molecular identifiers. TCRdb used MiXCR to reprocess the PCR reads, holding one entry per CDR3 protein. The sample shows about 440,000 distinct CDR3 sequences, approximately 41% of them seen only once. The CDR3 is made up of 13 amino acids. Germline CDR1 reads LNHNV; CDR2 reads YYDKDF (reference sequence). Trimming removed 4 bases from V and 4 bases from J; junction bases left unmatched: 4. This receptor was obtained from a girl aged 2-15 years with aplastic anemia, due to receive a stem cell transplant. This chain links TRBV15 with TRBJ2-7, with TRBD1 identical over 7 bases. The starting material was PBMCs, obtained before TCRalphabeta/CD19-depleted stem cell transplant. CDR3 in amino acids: CATSTGTEYEQYF. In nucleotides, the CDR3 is TGTGCCACCAGCACCGGGACAGAGTACGAGCAGTACTTC.